Presented here are 8 T cell receptor beta chains from one specimen sequenced in a study of cytomegalovirus exposure and HLA in healthy donors. Clones were read by immunoSEQ multiplex PCR, and TCRdb kept only the in-frame ones, dropping some. Here the sample spans 250,000 to 400,000 clones, around 87% being singletons. Material: PBMCs. Receptor source: a woman aged 25-40 years in good health and CMV-seropositive.

J is TRBJ1-5 and V is TRBV2, with D perhaps TRBD1 (5 bases). The CDR3 sequence is 16 residues long. V lost 5 bases, J lost 3 bases, and 17 bases lay in between. CDR1 and CDR2 from the germline V gene are SNHLY and FYNNEI. CDR3 loop: CASSPSGSGDNQPQHF. The CDR3 coding sequence is TGTGCCAGCAGTCCCAGCGGGTCGGGGGACAATCAGCCCCAGCATTTT. Full variable domain (remainder filled in from reference TRBV2 and TRBJ1-5): EPEVTQTPSHQVTQMGQEVILRCVPISNHLYFYWYRQILGQKVEFLVSFYNNEISEKSEIFDDQFSVERPDGSNFTLKIRSTKLEDSAMYFCASSPSGSGDNQPQHFGDGTRLSIL.

The chain couples TRBV6-1 to TRBJ2-1; 8 bases line up with TRBD1. The germline V gene encodes CDR1 MNHNS and CDR2 SASEGT. V shed 4 bases, J shed 7 bases, and the junction held 9 bases outside the gene matches. This CDR3 is built from 15 residues. The CDR3 reads CASSAYNRGSNEQFF. The DNA for the CDR3 is TGTGCCAGCAGTGCATATAACAGGGGGTCTAATGAGCAGTTCTTC.

The V gene is TRBV29-1, the J gene TRBJ2-1; 12 nucleotides agree with TRBD2. Germline V lookup: CDR1 SQVTM, CDR2 ANQGSEA. V shed 6 bases, J shed 4 bases, and the junction held 1 base outside the gene matches. This CDR3 region has 13 residues. CDR3 residues: CSVGTSGYNEQFF. For the CDR3, the DNA is TGCAGCGTGGGGACTAGCGGGTACAATGAGCAGTTCTTC.

The V gene is TRBV27, the J gene TRBJ1-1; 9 nucleotides line up with TRBD1. After removal of 5 bases from V and 6 bases from J, the junction contained 4 bases not matched to a gene. Germline V gives CDR1 MNHEY, CDR2 SMNVEV (reference sequence). The CDR3 consists of 13 residues. The CDR3 here is CASSHGTGPEAFF. CDR3 DNA sequence: TGTGCCAGCAGTCATGGGACAGGGCCTGAAGCTTTCTTT.

The CDR3 loop is CASSPIGQRPQETQYF. In DNA form, the CDR3 reads TGTGCCAGCAGCCCTATTGGCCAGCGGCCCCAGGAGACCCAGTACTTC. The V gene is TRBV7-6, the J gene TRBJ2-5; D is perhaps TRBD2 (5 bases). The CDR3 runs to 16 residues. Trimming took off 5 bases at V and 5 bases at J, with 21 bases between the two ends. In germline, CDR1 is SGHVS, CDR2 FNYEAQ.

This chain joins TRBV7-3 and TRBJ2-5, with a possible D match to TRBD2 (5 bases). CDR3 length equals 16 residues. The germline V gene encodes CDR1 SGHTA and CDR2 FQGTGA. The V gene lost 0 bases and the J gene lost 2 bases, with 13 bases spanning the gap. The CDR3 reads CASSLTGRGTQETQYF. CDR3 DNA: TGTGCCAGCAGCTTAACGGGCCGGGGTACACAAGAGACCCAGTACTTC.

The sample holds one count of this clone. J is TRBJ1-2 and V is TRBV5-1; possibly TRBD1 for D (5 bases). The CDR3 is made up of 17 amino acids. Germline V lookup: CDR1 SGHRS, CDR2 YFSETQ. Trimming shortened V by 3 bases and J by 6 bases, and 24 bases separated the two germline ends. The CDR3 nucleotides read TGCGCCAGCAGCTGGAAAGGGGCAGGGAATATAGCACATGGCTACACCTTC. It is translated as CASSWKGAGNIAHGYTF.

The chain uses TRBV19 and TRBJ2-1; 8 bases match TRBD2. The CDR3 loop spans 14 amino acids. Germline V lookup: CDR1 LNHDA, CDR2 SQIVND (reference sequence). Germline trimming cut 5 bases from V and 5 bases from J; bases unmatched to any gene: 5. CDR3 sequence: CASSRGRPHNEQFF. The CDR3 bases are TGTGCCAGTAGTCGCGGGAGGCCCCACAATGAGCAGTTCTTC.